This entry describes one TCR beta chain. Its antigen remains unknown. The entry originates in a study of T cell responses to AZD1222 COVID-19 vaccine. Study in general: Doses given second, at about 4 or about 12 weeks, were pooled.

Study results and caveats: Only a handful of AZD1222 recipients, roughly six in all, had baseline seropositivity. Donors, mostly white British, included more females; clonal diversity was possibly underestimated.

The CDR3 is 12 amino acids. V lost 3 bases and J lost 8, with 9 bases in between. Germline V gene lookup returns CDR1 SGDLS and CDR2 YYNGEE. The method was immunoSEQ multiplex PCR; TCRdb's version includes in-frame clones alone and lacks a portion of them. The table lists roughly 130,000 clones, 85% to 95% of them singletons. This sample comprised peripheral blood, obtained on day 0 of AZD1222 vaccination. This clonotype was obtained from an adult in good health. The genes are TRBV9 and TRBJ2-1; a weak D match, TRBD1 (5 bases). The DNA of the CDR3 is TGTGCCAGCAGCGATTCAGGGTATGAGCAGTTCTTC. Translating it yields CASSDSGYEQFF.